One sample yielded the 11 T cell receptor beta chains listed below, sequenced in a study of T-cell reconstitution after alpha-beta-depleted transplantation in children. Unique molecular identifiers were incorporated when the TCRbeta library was constructed. TCRdb re-derived calls from the PCR reads in MiXCR, one entry per CDR3 protein. This table holds 500,000 or so distinct CDR3 sequences, approximately 29% found once. The source was PBMCs from the stem cell graft donor, collected from the stem cell graft. The receptor set was obtained from a human donor who donated a stem cell graft to a child with aplastic anemia.

J is TRBJ2-1 and V is TRBV10-3; a possible D gene is TRBD2 (6 bases). The CDR3 is 15 amino acids. Germline CDR1 reads ENHRY; CDR2 reads SYGVKD. V gave up 11 bases and J gave up 7 bases, with 24 bases separating them. In DNA form, the CDR3 reads TGTGCCGGCGGAGGGTCGGGTCCCAGGACGAATGAGCAGTTCTTC. Its protein is CAGGGSGPRTNEQFF.

CDR3 protein: CASSRVHGRETQYF. The CDR3 bases are TGTGCCAGCAGCCGCGTACACGGGAGAGAGACCCAGTACTTC. V is TRBV6-1 and J is TRBJ2-5, with TRBD2 as a possible D gene (6 bases). The germline V and J ends were trimmed by 6 bases and 4 bases, with 15 bases remaining between them. Looked up from germline, CDR1 is MNHNS and CDR2 is SASEGT. The CDR3 length is 14 residues.

V and J are TRBV5-1 and TRBJ2-2; D gene ambiguous. The germline gives CDR1 SGHRS, CDR2 YFSETQ. The CDR3 runs to 16 residues. Trimming removed 0 bases from V and 0 bases from J, with 9 bases in between. The DNA of the CDR3 is TGCGCCAGCAGCTTGGTGGCCGACACGAACACCGGGGAGCTGTTTTTT. Its protein product is CASSLVADTNTGELFF. The entire variable domain, with the rest obtained from reference TRBV5-1 and TRBJ2-2, is as follows: KAGVTQTPRYLIKTRGQQVTLSCSPISGHRSVSWYQQTPGQGLQFLFEYFSETQRNKGNFPGRFSGRQFSNSRSEMNVSTLELGDSALYLCASSLVADTNTGELFFGEGSRLTVL.

There are a few counts of this clonotype. The V call is TRBV6-2 or TRBV6-3, the J call TRBJ1-4; possibly TRBD1 for D (5 bases). This CDR3 contains 13 residues. With 6 bases removed from V and 8 bases from J, the gap between germline ends came to 13 bases. CDR1 and CDR2 from the germline V gene are MNHEY and SVGEGT. In DNA form, the CDR3 reads TGTGCCAGCAGGTTTTCACGGGACGAAAAACTGTTTTTT. Translation: CASRFSRDEKLFF.

In its sample, this clonotype was seen once. The CDR3 nucleotides read TGTGCCAGCGGCCGGGACAGGTTCATAGATGAGCAGTTCTTC. Its translation: CASGRDRFIDEQFF. V gene TRBV7-2 combines with J gene TRBJ2-1; 8 bases match TRBD1. V lost 8 bases to trimming and J lost 8 bases; unmatched junction nucleotides: 11. Germline lookup yields CDR1 SGHTA and CDR2 FQGNSA. This CDR3 has 14 amino acids.

The CDR3: CASSPGGVGSNQPQHF. CDR3 DNA: TGTGCCAGCTCACCAGGGGGTGTCGGAAGCAATCAGCCCCAGCATTTT. The rearrangement joins TRBV18 to TRBJ1-5; tentatively, D is TRBD1 (5 bases). In germline, CDR1 is KGHSH, CDR2 LQKENI. CDR3 length equals 16 residues. The germline V and J ends were trimmed by 2 bases and 1 base, with 12 bases remaining between them.

There are a few counts of this clonotype. The J gene is TRBJ1-1, the V gene TRBV5-1; D is ambiguous. Looked up from germline, CDR1 is SGHRS and CDR2 is YFSETQ. The CDR3 is 13 residues long. With 5 bases removed from V and 1 base from J, the gap between germline ends came to 9 bases. The CDR3 region is CASSINGNTEAFF. The DNA for the CDR3 is TGCGCCAGCAGTATAAATGGGAACACTGAAGCTTTCTTT.

V is TRBV6-2 or TRBV6-3 and J is TRBJ2-7; D perhaps matches TRBD1 (5 bases). Germline V gives CDR1 MNHEY, CDR2 SVGEGT. The CDR3 is 12 amino acids. The V gene lost 6 bases and the J gene lost 2 bases, with 8 bases spanning the gap. CDR3 sequence reads: CASSRQPYEQYV. CDR3 bases: TGTGCCAGCAGCCGACAGCCCTACGAGCAGTACGTC.

This chain connects TRBV15 to TRBJ1-2; D is unresolved. V dropped 0 bases and J dropped 2 bases, with 10 bases sitting between them. Germline CDR1 reads LNHNV; CDR2 reads YYDKDF (reference sequence). The CDR3 extends over 15 amino acids. CDR3 bases: TGTGCCACCAGCAGAGATTTTACGGAGAACTATGGCTACACCTTC. It specifies CATSRDFTENYGYTF.

This clonotype occurred a few times. The V call is TRBV12-5, the J call TRBJ2-7; unclear D gene. CDR3 length: 13 residues. Germline V CDR1 and CDR2: LGHNT, FRNRAP. The CDR3: CARGWALPWEQYV. The CDR3 DNA sequence: TGTGCTAGGGGTTGGGCCCTGCCTTGGGAGCAGTACGTC.

This clonotype appeared a few times. The chain has TRBV5-8 and TRBJ2-7, with D hard to call. The CDR3 loop spans 14 amino acids. Germline CDR1 reads SGHTS; CDR2 reads YDEGEE. The V end lost 2 bases, the J end lost 4 bases, and 13 bases lay between the germline ends. CDR3: CASSLRLTNYEQYV. In DNA form, the CDR3 reads TGTGCCAGCAGCTTAAGGCTGACAAATTACGAGCAGTACGTC.